These 4 T cell receptor beta chains came from one sample sequenced in a study of blood T cell repertoires in COVID-19. Using immunoSEQ multiplex PCR, the repertoire was profiled, and TCRdb retains in-frame clones only, with some absent. Here the sample spans 150,000 to 200,000 clones, over 70% being singletons. The material sequenced was peripheral blood. These receptor sequences come from a woman aged 55-75 years with acute or convalescent COVID-19.

In this sample, this clone turned up once. V is TRBV5-1 and J is TRBJ2-3; 9 bases match TRBD1. The germline gives CDR1 SGHRS, CDR2 YFSETQ. With 7 bases clipped from V and 1 base from J, the junction kept 4 bases outside the gene matches. The CDR3 consists of 14 residues. The DNA for the CDR3 is TGCGCCAGCGGGACAGGGCTCGGCACAGATACGCAGTATTTT. As protein: CASGTGLGTDTQYF. The variable domain in full, with the rest retrieved from reference TRBV5-1 and TRBJ2-3, is KAGVTQTPRYLIKTRGQQVTLSCSPISGHRSVSWYQQTPGQGLQFLFEYFSETQRNKGNFPGRFSGRQFSNSRSEMNVSTLELGDSALYLCASGTGLGTDTQYFGPGTRLTVL.

The chain is built from TRBV4-3 and TRBJ2-2, with D perhaps matching TRBD2 (5 bases). V was clipped by 0 bases and J by 2 bases, with 10 bases between them. Germline loops: CDR1 LGHNA, CDR2 YSLEER. The CDR3 runs to 16 residues. CDR3 DNA: TGCGCCAGCAGCCAAGATCCGGGATTAAACACCGGGGAGCTGTTTTTT. Its protein product is CASSQDPGLNTGELFF.

This chain joins TRBV3-1 (or the pseudogene TRBV3-2) and TRBJ2-1; TRBD2 agrees at 9 bases. Germline V lookup: CDR1 LGHDT, CDR2 YNNKEL (reference sequence). The CDR3 length is 14 residues. J lost 4 bases, V lost 7 bases, and 5 bases had no gene match. CDR3 nucleotide sequence: TGTGCCAGCACCCGCGGGGGGGTTTACAATGAGCAGTTCTTC. Translation gives CASTRGGVYNEQFF.

The rearrangement joins TRBV18 to TRBJ1-4; no clear D. V was shortened by 6 bases and J by 0 bases, with 11 bases between the two germline ends. The V gene's germline CDR1 is KGHSH and CDR2 LQKENI. The CDR3 is made up of 15 amino acids. CDR3 region: CASSQQAPTNEKLFF. The CDR3 bases are TGTGCCAGCTCCCAGCAGGCCCCAACTAATGAAAAACTGTTTTTT. The full variable domain, its missing parts supplied by reference TRBV18 and TRBJ1-4, is NAGVMQNPRHLVRRRGQEARLRCSPMKGHSHVYWYRQLPEEGLKFMVYLQKENIIDESGMPKERFSAEFPKEGPSILRIQQVVRGDSAAYFCASSQQAPTNEKLFFGSGTQLSVL.